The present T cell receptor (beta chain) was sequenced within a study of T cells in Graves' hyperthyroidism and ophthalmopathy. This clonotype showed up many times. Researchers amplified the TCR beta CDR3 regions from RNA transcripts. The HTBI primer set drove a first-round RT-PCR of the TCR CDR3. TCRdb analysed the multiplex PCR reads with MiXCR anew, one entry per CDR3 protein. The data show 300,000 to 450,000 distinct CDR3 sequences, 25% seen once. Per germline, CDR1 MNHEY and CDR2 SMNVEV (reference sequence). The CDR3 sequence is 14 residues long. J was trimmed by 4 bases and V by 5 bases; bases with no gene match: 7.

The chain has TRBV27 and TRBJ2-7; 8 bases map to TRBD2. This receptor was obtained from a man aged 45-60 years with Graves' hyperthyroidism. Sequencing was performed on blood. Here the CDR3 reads CASSPGGRGYEQYF. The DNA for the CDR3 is TGTGCCAGCAGTCCGGGGGGGAGAGGGTACGAGCAGTACTTC.